The rows below give T cell receptor beta chains drawn from one sample of a study of cytomegalovirus exposure and HLA in healthy donors. The table came from immunoSEQ multiplex PCR; TCRdb's copy has only in-frame clones and leaves some out. The table records approximately 120,000 clones, 80% to 85% of them present only once. Sequencing was done on a sample of PBMCs. These receptors all come from a woman between 25 and 40 years old in good health and CMV-seronegative. CDR3s include the opening cysteine and the closing phenylalanine or tryptophan. Not all rows give a size; the values are once, few, many and, for expanded clones, a class.

CDR3aa	abundance	v_gene	j_gene	len
CASSLIGTSADTQYF	NA	TRBV7-2	TRBJ2-3	15
CASSAPTSGRVVNEQFF	NA	TRBV7-3	TRBJ2-1	17
CASHSGGGENSPLHF	NA	TRBV5-1	TRBJ1-6	15
CASSLALIGEKLFF	NA	TRBV7-2	TRBJ1-4	14
CASSPGLTYEQYF	NA	TRBV18	TRBJ2-7	13
CASSPGAQGLYEQYF	NA	TRBV18	TRBJ2-7	15
CATGPSLGTREQYF	NA	TRBV10-3	TRBJ2-7	14
CASSIGGGTGYEQYF	few	TRBV19	TRBJ2-7	15
CASSQVAGSTDTQYF	NA	TRBV4-2	TRBJ2-3	15
CASSQGGAGTTYNEQFF	NA	TRBV4-3	TRBJ2-1	17
CSVDGLAFTDTQYF	NA	TRBV29-1	TRBJ2-3	14